This TCR beta chain was captured by sequencing in a study of shared clonotypes between healthy human individuals. Study-wide findings and caveats: The researchers took only blood, and tissue repertoires probably look different. Genetic and exposure-history diversity was limited by the few donors.

The CDR3 sequence is 14 residues long. CDR1 is MNHEY and CDR2 is SVGAGI in the germline V gene. V shed 4 bases, J shed 8 bases, and the junction held 9 bases outside the gene matches. Only a few counts were recorded for this clone. The antigen is unknown. Every subset had its genomic DNA shared out evenly among several immunoSEQ plates. The quantity of DNA used in unsorted PBMC replicate PCRs was around 0.3 ug, corresponding to 25,000 to 35,000 T cell genomes. Assay used: immunoSEQ multiplex PCR; TCRdb lists only in-frame clones, some missing. The table lists about 490,000 clones, 78% of them singletons, with around 12% in the top ten.

This chain connects TRBV6-5 to TRBJ1-2; 8 bases match TRBD1. Sequenced material: PBMCs. This receptor was taken from a woman aged 40 to 49 in good health. Some clones in this sample may be carry-over from other donors' samples. CDR3 protein: CASSFRTGLGGYTF. The CDR3 DNA is TGTGCCAGCAGTTTCCGGACAGGGCTTGGAGGCTACACCTTC.